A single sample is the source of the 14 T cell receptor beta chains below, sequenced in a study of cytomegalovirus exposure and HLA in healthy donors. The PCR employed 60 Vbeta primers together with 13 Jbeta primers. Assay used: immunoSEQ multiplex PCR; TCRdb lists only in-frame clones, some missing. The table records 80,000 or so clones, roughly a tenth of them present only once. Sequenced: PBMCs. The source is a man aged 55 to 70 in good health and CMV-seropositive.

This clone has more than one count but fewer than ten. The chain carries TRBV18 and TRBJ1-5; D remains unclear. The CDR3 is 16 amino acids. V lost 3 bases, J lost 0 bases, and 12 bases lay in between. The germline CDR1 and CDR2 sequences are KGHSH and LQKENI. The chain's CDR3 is CASSPGPLYSNQPQHF. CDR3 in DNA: TGTGCCAGCTCACCTGGGCCGTTGTATAGCAATCAGCCCCAGCATTTT.

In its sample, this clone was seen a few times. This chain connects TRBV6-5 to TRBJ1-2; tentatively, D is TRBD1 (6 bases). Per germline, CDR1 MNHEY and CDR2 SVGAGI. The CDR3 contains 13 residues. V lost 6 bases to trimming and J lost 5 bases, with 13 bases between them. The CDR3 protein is CASRRGTYYGYTF. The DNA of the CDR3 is TGTGCCAGCAGGCGTGGGACATATTATGGCTACACCTTC.

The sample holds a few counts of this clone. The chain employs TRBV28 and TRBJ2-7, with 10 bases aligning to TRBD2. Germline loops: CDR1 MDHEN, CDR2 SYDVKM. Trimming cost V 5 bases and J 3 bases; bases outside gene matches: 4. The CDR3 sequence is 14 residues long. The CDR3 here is CASSPAGGDYEQYF. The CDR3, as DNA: TGTGCCAGCAGTCCAGCGGGAGGGGACTACGAGCAGTACTTC.

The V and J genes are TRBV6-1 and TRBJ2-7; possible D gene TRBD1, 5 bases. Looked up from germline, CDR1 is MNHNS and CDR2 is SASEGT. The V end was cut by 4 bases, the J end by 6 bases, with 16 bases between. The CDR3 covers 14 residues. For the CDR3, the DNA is TGTGCCAGCAGTGTCCACCCAGGGCCTGCCGAGCAGTACGTC. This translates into CASSVHPGPAEQYV.

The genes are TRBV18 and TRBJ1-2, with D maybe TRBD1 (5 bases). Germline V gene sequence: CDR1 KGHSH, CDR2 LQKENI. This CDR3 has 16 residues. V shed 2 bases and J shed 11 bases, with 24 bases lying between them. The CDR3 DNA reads TGTGCCAGCTCACCAGGGCCCAGGGAAGGGGCTATGCGGTACACCTTC. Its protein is CASSPGPREGAMRYTF.

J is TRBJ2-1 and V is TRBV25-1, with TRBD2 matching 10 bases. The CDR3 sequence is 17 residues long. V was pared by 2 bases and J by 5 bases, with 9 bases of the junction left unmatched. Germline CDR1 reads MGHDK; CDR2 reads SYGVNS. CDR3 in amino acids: CASSELKRGGLHNEQFF. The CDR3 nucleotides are TGTGCCAGCAGTGAACTTAAGCGGGGGGGCCTCCACAATGAGCAGTTCTTC.

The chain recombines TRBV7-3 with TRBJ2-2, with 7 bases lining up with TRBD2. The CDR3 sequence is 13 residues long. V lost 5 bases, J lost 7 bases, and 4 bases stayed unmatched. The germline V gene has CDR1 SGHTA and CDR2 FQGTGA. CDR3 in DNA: TGTGCCAGCAGCACAACGGGGGGCGGGGAGCTGTTTTTT. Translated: CASSTTGGGELFF.

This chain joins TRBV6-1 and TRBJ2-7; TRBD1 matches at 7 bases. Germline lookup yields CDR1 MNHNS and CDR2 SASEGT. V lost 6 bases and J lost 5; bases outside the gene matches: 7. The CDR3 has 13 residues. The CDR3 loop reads CASREETGNEQYV. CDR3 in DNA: TGTGCCAGCAGGGAGGAGACAGGGAACGAGCAGTACGTC.

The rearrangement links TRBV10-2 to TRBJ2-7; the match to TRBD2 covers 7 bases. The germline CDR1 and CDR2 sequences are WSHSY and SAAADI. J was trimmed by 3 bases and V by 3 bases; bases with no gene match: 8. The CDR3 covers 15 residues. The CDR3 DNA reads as TGCGCCAGCAGTGAACGCGGGAGCACCTACTACGAGCAGTACTTC. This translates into CASSERGSTYYEQYF.

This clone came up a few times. The CDR3 DNA follows: TGTGCCAGCAGCACAACAGGGGGCATCACCGGGGAGCTGTTTTTT. It specifies CASSTTGGITGELFF. The genes are TRBV7-8 and TRBJ2-2, with 9 bases that match TRBD1. Germline V CDR1 and CDR2: SGHVS, FQNEAQ. The CDR3 runs 15 residues. The V gene end was trimmed by 5 bases and the J gene end by 4 bases; junction bases not matched to a gene: 5.

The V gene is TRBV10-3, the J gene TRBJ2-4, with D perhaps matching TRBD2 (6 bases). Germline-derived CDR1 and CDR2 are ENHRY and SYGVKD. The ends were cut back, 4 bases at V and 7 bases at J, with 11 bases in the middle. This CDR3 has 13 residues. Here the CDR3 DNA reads TGTGCCATCAGTGCGGAGGGGAGGAACATTCAGTACTTC. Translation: CAISAEGRNIQYF.

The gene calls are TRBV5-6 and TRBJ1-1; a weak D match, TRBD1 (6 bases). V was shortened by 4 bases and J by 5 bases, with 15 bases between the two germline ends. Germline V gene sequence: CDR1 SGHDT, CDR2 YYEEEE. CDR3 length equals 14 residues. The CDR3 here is CASSRYRVGTEAFF. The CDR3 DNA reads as TGTGCCAGCAGCAGATACAGGGTGGGGACTGAAGCTTTCTTT.

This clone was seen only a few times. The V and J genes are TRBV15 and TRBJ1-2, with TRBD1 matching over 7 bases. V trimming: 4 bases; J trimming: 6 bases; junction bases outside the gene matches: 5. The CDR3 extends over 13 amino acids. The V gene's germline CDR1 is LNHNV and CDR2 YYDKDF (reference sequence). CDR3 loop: CATSTPTGNGYTF. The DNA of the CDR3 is TGTGCCACCAGCACTCCGACAGGGAATGGCTACACCTTC.

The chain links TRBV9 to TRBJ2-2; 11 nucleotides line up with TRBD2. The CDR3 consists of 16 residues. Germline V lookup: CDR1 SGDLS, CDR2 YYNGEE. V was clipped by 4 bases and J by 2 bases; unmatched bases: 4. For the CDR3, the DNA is TGTGCCAGCAGCACCGGGACTAGCGGCAACACCGGGGAGCTGTTTTTT. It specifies CASSTGTSGNTGELFF.